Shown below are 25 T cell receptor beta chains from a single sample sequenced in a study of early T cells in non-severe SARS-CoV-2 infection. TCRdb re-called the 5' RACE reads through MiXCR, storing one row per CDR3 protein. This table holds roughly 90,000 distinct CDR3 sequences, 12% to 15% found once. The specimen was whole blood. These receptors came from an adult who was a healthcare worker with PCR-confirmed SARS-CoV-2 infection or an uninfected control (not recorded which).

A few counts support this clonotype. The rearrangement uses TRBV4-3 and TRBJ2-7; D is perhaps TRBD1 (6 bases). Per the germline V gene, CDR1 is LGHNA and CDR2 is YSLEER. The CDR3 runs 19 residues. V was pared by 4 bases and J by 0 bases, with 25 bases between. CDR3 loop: CASSLRAWGPDRSSYEQYF. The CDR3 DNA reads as TGCGCCAGCAGCCTCCGGGCGTGGGGGCCGGACCGGAGCTCCTACGAGCAGTACTTC.

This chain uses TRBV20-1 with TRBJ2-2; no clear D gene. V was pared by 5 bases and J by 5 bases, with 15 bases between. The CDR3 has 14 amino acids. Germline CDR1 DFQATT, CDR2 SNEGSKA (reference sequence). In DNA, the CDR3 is TGCAGTGCTCCCGACCGAAAGGAGACCGGGGAGCTGTTTTTT. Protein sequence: CSAPDRKETGELFF.

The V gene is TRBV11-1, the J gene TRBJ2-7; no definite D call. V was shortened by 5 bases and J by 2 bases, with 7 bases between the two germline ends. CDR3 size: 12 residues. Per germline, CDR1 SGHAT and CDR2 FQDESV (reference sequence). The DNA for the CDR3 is TGTGCCAGCAGCCCCCGGCCCTACGAGCAGTACTTC. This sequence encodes CASSPRPYEQYF.

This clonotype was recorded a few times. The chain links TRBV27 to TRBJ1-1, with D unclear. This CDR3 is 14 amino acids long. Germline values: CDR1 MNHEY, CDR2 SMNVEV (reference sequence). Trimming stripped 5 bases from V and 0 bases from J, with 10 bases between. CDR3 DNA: TGTGCCAGCAGTGGGAGGACTATGAACACTGAAGCTTTCTTT. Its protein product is CASSGRTMNTEAFF.

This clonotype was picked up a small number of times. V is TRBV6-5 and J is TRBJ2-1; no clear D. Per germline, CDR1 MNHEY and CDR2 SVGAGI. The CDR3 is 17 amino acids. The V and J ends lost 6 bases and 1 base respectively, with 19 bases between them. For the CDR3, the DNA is TGTGCCAGCAGCCTCTCCGACACCTTACCTTCCTACAATGAGCAGTTCTTC. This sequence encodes CASSLSDTLPSYNEQFF.

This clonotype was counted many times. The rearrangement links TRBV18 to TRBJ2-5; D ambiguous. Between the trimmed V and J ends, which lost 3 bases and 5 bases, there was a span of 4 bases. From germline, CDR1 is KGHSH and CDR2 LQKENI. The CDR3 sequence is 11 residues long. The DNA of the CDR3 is TGTGCCAGCTCACCGGGGGAGACCCAGTACTTC. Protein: CASSPGETQYF. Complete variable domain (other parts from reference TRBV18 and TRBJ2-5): NAGVMQNPRHLVRRRGQEARLRCSPMKGHSHVYWYRQLPEEGLKFMVYLQKENIIDESGMPKERFSAEFPKEGPSILRIQQVVRGDSAAYFCASSPGETQYFGPGTRLLVL.

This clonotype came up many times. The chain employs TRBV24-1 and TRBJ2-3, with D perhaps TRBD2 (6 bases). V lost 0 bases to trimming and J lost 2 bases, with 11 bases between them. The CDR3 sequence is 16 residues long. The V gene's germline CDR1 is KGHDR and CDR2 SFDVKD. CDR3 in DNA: TGTGCCACCAGTGATTTGCCAAGCGGGTACACAGATACGCAGTATTTT. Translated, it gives CATSDLPSGYTDTQYF.

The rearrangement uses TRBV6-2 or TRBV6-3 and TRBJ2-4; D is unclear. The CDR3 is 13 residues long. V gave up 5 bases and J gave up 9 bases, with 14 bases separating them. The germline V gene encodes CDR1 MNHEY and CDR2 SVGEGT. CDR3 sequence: CASSPTVTSIQYF. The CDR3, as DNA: TGTGCCAGCAGTCCCACAGTGACCTCCATTCAGTACTTC.

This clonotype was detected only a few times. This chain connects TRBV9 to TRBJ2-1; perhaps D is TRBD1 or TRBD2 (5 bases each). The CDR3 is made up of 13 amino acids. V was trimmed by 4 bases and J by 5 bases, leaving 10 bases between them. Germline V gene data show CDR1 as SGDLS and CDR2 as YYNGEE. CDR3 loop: CASSPRDHNEQFF. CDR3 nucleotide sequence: TGTGCCAGCAGCCCCCGGGACCACAATGAGCAGTTCTTC. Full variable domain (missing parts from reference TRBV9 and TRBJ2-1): DSGVTQTPKHLITATGQRVTLRCSPRSGDLSVYWYQQSLDQGLQFLIQYYNGEERAKGNILERFSAQQFPDLHSELNLSSLELGDSALYFCASSPRDHNEQFFGPGTRLTVL.

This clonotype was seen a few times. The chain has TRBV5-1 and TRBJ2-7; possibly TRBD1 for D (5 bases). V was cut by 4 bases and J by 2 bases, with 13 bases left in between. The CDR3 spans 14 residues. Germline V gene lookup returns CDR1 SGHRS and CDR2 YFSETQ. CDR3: CASSPEQAAYEQYF. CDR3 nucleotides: TGCGCCAGCAGCCCCGAACAGGCTGCCTACGAGCAGTACTTC.

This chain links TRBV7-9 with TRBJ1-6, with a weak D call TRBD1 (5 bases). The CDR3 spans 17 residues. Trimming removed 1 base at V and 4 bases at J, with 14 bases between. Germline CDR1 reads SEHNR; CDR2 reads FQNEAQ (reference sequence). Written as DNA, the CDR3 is TGTGCCAGCAGCTTAGATGGAGGGGCAAGGTATAATTCACCCCTCCACTTT. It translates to CASSLDGGARYNSPLHF.

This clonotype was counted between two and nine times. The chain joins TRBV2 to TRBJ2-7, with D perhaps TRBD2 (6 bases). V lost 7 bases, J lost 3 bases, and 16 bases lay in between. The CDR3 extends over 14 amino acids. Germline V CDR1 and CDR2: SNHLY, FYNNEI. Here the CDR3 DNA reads TGTGCCAGCATCGGAGGGTCAGGGTACTACGAGCAGTACTTC. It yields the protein CASIGGSGYYEQYF.

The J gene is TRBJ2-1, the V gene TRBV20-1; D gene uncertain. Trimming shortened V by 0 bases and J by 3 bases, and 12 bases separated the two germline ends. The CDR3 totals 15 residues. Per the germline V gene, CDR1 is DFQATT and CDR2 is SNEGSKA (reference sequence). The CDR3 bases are TGCAGTGCTAGAGATCGTGCCGGAATCTACAATGAGCAGTTCTTC. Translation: CSARDRAGIYNEQFF.

The CDR3 region is CASGPDRGEKNEQFF. CDR3 DNA: TGTGCTAGTGGTCCCGACAGGGGGGAAAAAAATGAGCAGTTCTTC. The chain has TRBV12-5 and TRBJ2-1, with 9 bases matching TRBD1. With 5 bases clipped from V and 7 bases from J, the junction kept 9 bases outside the gene matches. The CDR3 is made up of 15 amino acids. The germline V gene has CDR1 LGHNT and CDR2 FRNRAP.

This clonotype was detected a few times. CDR3 amino acids: CSVPSRRMNTEAFF. CDR3 bases: TGCAGTGTCCCGTCGAGGAGAATGAACACTGAAGCTTTCTTT. V gene TRBV20-1 combines with J gene TRBJ1-1; D is undetermined. Germline CDR1 reads DFQATT; CDR2 reads SNEGSKA (reference sequence). The CDR3 loop spans 14 amino acids. Trimming removed 7 bases from V and 0 bases from J, with 15 bases in between.

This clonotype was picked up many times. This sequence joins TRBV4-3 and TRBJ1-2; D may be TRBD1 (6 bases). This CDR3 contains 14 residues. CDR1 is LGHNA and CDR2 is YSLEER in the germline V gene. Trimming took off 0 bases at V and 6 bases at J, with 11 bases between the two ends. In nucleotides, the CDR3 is TGCGCCAGCAGCCAAGACAGGGGAGTCCATGGCTACACCTTC. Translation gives CASSQDRGVHGYTF.

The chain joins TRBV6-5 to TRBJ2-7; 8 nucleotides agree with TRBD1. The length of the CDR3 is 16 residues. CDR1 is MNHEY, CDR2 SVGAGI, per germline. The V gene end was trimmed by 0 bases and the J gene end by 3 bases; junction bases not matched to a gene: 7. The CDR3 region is CASSYSDREDYYEQYF. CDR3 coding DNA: TGTGCCAGCAGTTACTCGGACAGGGAAGATTACTACGAGCAGTACTTC.

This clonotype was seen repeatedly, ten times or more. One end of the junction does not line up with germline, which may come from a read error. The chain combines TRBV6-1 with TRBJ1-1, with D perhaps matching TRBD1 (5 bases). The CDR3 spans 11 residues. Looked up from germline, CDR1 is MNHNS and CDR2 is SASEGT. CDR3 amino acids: CASGGHTEVFF. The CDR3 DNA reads TGTGCCAGCGGGGGTCACACTGAAGTTTTCTTT.

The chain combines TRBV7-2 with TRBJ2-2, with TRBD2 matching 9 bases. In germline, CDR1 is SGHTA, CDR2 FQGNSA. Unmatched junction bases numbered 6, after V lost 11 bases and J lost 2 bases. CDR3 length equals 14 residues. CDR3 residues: CACGRGPNTGELFF. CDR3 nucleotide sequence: TGTGCCTGCGGGAGGGGGCCTAACACCGGGGAGCTGTTTTTT.

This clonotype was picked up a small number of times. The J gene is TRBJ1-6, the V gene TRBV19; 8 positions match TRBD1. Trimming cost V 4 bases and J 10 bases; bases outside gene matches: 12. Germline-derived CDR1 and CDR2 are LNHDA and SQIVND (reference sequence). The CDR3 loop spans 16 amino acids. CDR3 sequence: CASSSTSGTGRSPLHF. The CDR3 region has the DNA TGTGCCAGTAGTAGTACCTCGGGGACAGGTCGATCACCCCTCCACTTT.

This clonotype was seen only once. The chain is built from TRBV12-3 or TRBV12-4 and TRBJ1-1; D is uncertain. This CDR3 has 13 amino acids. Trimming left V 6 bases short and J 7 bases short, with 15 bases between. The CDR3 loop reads CASSKDGYSEAFF. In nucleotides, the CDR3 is TGTGCCAGCAGCAAAGACGGGTACAGTGAAGCTTTCTTT.

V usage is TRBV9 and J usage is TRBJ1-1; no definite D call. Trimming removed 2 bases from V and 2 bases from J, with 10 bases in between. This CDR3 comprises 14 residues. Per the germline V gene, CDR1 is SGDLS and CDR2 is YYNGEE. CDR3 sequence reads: CASSVARTNTEAFF. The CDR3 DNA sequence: TGTGCCAGCAGCGTCGCCAGGACCAACACTGAAGCTTTCTTT.

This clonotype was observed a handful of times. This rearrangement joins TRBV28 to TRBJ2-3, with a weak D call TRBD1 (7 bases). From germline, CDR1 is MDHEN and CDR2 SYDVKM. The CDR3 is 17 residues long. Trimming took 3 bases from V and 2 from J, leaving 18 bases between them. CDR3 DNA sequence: TGTGCCAGCAGTTTTATTACGGAGGGGGCTTCCACAGATACGCAGTATTTT. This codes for CASSFITEGASTDTQYF.

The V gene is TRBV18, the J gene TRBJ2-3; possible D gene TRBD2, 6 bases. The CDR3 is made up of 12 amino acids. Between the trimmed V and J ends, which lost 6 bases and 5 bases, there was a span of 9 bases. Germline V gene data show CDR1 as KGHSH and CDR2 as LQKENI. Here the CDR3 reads CASSPGVDTQYF. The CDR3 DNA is TGTGCCAGCTCTCCGGGGGTAGATACGCAGTATTTT.

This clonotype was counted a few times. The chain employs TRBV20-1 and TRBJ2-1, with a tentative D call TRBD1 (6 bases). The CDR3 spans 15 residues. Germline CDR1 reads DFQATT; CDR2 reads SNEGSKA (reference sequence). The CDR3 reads CRAPDSSSSYNEQFF. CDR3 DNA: TGCAGGGCACCGGACAGTTCGAGCTCCTACAATGAGCAGTTCTTC.